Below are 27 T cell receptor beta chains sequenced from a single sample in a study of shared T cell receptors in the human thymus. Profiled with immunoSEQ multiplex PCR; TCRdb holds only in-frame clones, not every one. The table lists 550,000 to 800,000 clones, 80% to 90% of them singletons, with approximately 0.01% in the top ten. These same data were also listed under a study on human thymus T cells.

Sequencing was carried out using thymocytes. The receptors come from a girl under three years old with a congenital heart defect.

CDR3 sequence (DNA): TGTGCCAGCAGCCAAGTAGGTGGGCATTACGAGCAGTACTTC. Translated: CASSQVGGHYEQYF. J is TRBJ2-7 and V is TRBV14; D ambiguous. The CDR3 is made up of 14 amino acids. Trimming took 1 base from V and 4 from J, leaving 11 bases between them. Germline V gene data show CDR1 as SGHDN and CDR2 as FVKESK.

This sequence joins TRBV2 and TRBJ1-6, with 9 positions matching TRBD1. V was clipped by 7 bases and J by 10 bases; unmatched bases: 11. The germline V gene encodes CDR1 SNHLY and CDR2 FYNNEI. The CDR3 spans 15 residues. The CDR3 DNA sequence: TGTGCCAGCATGGACAGGGGATGGAGGCTCTCACCCCTCCACTTT. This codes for CASMDRGWRLSPLHF.

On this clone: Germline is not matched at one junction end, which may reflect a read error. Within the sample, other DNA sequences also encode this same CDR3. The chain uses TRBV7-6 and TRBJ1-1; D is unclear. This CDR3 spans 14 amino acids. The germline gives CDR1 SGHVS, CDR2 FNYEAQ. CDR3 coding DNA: TGTGCTAGCAGCCCCGTTATCGGGGTCGCTGAAGCTTTCTTT. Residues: CASSPVIGVAEAFF.

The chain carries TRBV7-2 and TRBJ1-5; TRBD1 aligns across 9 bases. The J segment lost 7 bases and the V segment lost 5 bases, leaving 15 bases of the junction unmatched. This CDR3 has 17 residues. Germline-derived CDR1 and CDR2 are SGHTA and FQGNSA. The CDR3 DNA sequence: TGTGCCAGCAGCCTCCCACAGGGGGCGAGGGTACGGCAGCCCCAGCATTTT. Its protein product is CASSLPQGARVRQPQHF.

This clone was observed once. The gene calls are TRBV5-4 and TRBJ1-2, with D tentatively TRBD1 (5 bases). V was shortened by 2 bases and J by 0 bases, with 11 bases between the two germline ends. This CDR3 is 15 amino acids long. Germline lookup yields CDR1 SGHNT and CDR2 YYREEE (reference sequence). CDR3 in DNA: TGTGCCAGCAGCTTTGCCGGACAAACTAACTATGGCTACACCTTC. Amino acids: CASSFAGQTNYGYTF. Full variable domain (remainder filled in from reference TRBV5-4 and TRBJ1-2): ETGVTQSPTHLIKTRGQQVTLRCSSQSGHNTVSWYQQALGQGPQFIFQYYREEENGRGNFPPRFSGLQFPNYSSELNVNALELDDSALYLCASSFAGQTNYGYTFGSGTRLTVV.

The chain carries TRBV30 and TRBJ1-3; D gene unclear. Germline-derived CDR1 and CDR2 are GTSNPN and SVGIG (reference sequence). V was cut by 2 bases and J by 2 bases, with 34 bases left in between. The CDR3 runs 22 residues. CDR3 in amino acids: CAWSPREGGRGFWGTTGNTIYF. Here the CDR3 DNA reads TGTGCCTGGAGTCCTCGGGAGGGAGGCCGAGGCTTTTGGGGTACAACTGGAAACACCATATATTTT.

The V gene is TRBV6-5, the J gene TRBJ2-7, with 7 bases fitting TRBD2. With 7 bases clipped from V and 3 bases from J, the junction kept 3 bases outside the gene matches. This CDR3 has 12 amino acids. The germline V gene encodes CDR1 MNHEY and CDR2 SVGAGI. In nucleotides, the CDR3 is TGTGCCAGCATGGGCGGGGGCTACGAGCAGTACTTC. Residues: CASMGGGYEQYF.

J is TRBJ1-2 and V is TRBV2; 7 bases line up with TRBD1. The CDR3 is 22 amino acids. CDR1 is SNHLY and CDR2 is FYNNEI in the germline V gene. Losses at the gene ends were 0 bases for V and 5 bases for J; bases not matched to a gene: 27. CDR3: CASSEARLGQLTSTETMYGYTF. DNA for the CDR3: TGTGCCAGCAGTGAAGCGCGATTGGGACAGCTTACTTCGACGGAAACTATGTATGGCTACACCTTC. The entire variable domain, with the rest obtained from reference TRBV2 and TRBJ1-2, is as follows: EPEVTQTPSHQVTQMGQEVILRCVPISNHLYFYWYRQILGQKVEFLVSFYNNEISEKSEIFDDQFSVERPDGSNFTLKIRSTKLEDSAMYFCASSEARLGQLTSTETMYGYTFGSGTRLTVV.

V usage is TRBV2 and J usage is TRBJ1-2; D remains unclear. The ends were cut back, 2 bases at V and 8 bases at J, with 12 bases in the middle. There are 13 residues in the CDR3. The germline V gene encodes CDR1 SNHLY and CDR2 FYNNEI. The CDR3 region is CASSENPGFGYTF. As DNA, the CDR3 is TGTGCCAGCAGTGAAAATCCGGGGTTCGGCTACACCTTC. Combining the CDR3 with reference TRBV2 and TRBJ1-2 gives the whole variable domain EPEVTQTPSHQVTQMGQEVILRCVPISNHLYFYWYRQILGQKVEFLVSFYNNEISEKSEIFDDQFSVERPDGSNFTLKIRSTKLEDSAMYFCASSENPGFGYTFGSGTRLTVV.

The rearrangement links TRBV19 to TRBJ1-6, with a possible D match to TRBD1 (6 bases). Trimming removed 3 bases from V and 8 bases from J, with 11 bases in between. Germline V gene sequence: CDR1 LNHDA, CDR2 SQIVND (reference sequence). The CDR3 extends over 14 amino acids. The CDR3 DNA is TGTGCCAGTAGTATCGGGGGGGCCTATTCACCCCTCCACTTT. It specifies CASSIGGAYSPLHF.

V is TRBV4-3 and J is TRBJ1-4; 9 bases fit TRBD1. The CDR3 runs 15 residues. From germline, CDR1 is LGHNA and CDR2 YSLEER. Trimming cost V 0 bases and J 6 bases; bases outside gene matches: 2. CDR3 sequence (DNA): TGCGCCAGCAGCCAAGAGTGGGACAGGGATGAAAAACTGTTTTTT. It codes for CASSQEWDRDEKLFF.

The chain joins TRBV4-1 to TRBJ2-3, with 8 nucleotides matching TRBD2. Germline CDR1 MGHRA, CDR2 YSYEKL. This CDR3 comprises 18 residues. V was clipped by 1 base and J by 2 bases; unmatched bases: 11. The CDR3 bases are TGCGCCAGCAGCCAAGCAAATCCGGGACTAGGGAACACAGATACGCAGTATTTT. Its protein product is CASSQANPGLGNTDTQYF.

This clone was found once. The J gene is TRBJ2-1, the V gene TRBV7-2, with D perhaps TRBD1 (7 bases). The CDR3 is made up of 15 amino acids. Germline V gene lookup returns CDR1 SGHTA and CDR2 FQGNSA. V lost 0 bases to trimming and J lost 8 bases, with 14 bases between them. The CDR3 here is CASSLAGQRGDEQFF. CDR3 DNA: TGTGCCAGCAGCTTAGCGGGACAGAGGGGGGATGAGCAGTTCTTC.

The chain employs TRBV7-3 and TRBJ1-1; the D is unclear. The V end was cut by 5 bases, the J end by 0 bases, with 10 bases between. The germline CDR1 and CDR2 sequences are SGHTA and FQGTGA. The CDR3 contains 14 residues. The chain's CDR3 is CASSPTDLNTEAFF. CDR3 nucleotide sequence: TGTGCCAGCAGCCCAACCGACTTGAACACTGAAGCTTTCTTT.

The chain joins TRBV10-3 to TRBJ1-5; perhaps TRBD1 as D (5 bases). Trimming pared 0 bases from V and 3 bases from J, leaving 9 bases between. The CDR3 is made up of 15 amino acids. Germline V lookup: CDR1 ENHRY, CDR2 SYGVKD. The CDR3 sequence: CAISESGGDNQPQHF. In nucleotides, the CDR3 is TGTGCCATCAGTGAGTCTGGAGGGGACAATCAGCCCCAGCATTTT.

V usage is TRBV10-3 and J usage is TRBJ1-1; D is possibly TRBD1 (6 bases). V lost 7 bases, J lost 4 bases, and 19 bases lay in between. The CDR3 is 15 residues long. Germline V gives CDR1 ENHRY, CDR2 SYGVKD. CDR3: CAIKNRDSTGTEAFF. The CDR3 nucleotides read TGTGCCATCAAAAACAGGGATTCGACGGGCACTGAAGCTTTCTTT.

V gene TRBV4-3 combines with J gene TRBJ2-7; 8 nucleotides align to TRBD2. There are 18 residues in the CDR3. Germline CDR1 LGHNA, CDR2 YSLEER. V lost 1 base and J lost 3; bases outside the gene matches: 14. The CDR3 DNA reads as TGCGCCAGCAGCCAAGGCCCTGCACCTTGGCGGGGGGACTACGAGCAGTACTTC. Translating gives CASSQGPAPWRGDYEQYF.

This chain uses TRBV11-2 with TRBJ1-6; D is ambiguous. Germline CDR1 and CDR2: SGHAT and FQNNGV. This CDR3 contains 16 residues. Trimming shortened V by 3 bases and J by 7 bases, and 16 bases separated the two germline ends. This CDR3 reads CASSFPPIGLNSPLHF. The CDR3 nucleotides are TGTGCCAGCAGCTTCCCCCCAATCGGGTTAAATTCACCCCTCCACTTT.

As DNA, the CDR3 is TGTGCCAGCAGCTCAAGACAGGGGAGGGCCGGGGAGCTGTTTTTT. Amino acids: CASSSRQGRAGELFF. The chain has TRBV7-9 and TRBJ2-2; possibly TRBD1 for D (8 bases). This CDR3 has 15 residues. The V gene lost 4 bases and the J gene lost 6 bases, with 15 bases spanning the gap. Germline CDR1 SEHNR, CDR2 FQNEAQ (reference sequence). Full variable domain (remainder filled in from reference TRBV7-9 and TRBJ2-2): DTGVSQNPRHKITKRGQNVTFRCDPISEHNRLYWYRQTLGQGPEFLTYFQNEAQLEKSRLLSDRFSAERPKGSFSTLEIQRTEQGDSAMYLCASSSRQGRAGELFFGEGSRLTVL.

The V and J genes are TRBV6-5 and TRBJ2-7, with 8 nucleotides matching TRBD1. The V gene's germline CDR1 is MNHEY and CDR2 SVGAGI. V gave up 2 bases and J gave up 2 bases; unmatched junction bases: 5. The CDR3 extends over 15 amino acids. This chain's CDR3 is CASSYDPDRAYEQYF. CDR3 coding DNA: TGTGCCAGCAGTTACGATCCGGACAGGGCCTACGAGCAGTACTTC.

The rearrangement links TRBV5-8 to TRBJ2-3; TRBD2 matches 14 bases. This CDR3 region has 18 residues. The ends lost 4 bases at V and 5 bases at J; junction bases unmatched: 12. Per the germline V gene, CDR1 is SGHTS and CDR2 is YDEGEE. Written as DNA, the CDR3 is TGTGCCAGCAGCCAACGACTAGCGGGGGGGCAGCAAAGAGATACGCAGTATTTT. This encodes CASSQRLAGGQQRDTQYF. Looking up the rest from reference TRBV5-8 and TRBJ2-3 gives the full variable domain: EAGVTQSPTHLIKTRGQQATLRCSPISGHTSVYWYQQALGLGLQFLLWYDEGEERNRGNFPPRFSGRQFPNYSSELNVNALELEDSALYLCASSQRLAGGQQRDTQYFGPGTRLTVL.

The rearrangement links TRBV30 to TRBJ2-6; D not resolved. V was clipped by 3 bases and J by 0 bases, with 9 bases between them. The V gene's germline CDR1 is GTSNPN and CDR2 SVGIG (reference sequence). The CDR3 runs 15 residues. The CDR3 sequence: CAWRYGHSGANVLTF. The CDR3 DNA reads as TGTGCCTGGAGGTATGGGCACTCTGGGGCCAACGTCCTGACTTTC. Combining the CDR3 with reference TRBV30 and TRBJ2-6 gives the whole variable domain SQTIHQWPATLVQPVGSPLSLECTVEGTSNPNLYWYRQAAGRGLQLLFYSVGIGQISSEVPQNLSASRPQDRQFILSSKKLLLSDSGFYLCAWRYGHSGANVLTFGAGSRLTVL.

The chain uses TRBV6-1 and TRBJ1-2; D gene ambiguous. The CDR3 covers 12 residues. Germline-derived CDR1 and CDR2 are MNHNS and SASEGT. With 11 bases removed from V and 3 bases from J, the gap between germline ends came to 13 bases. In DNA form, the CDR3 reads TGTGCCCGTAGTAGAGGGTACTATGGCTACACCTTC. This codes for CARSRGYYGYTF.

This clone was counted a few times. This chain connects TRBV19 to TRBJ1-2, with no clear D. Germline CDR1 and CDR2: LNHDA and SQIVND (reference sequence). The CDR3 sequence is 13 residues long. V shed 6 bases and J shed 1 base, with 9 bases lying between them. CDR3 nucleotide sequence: TGTGCCAGTAGCGGTATATGTAACTATGGCTACACCTTC. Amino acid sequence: CASSGICNYGYTF.

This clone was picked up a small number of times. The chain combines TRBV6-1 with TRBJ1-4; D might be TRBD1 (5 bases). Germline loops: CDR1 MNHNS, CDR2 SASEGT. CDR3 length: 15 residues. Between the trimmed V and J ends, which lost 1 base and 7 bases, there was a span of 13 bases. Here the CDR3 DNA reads TGTGCCAGCAGTGAAGTATGGGGCCCGGGTGAAAAACTGTTTTTT. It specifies CASSEVWGPGEKLFF.

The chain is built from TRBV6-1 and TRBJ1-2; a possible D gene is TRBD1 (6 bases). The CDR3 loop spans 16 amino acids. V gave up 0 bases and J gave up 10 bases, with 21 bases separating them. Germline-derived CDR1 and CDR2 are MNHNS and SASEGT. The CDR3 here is CASSEAPFPTGSAYTF. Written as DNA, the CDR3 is TGTGCCAGCAGTGAAGCCCCATTTCCGACAGGAAGCGCCTACACCTTC.

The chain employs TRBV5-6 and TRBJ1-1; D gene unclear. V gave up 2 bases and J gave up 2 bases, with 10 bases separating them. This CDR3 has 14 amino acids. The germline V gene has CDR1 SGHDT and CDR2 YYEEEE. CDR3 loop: CASSLYEGNTEAFF. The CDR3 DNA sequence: TGTGCCAGCAGCTTATATGAGGGAAACACTGAAGCTTTCTTT.